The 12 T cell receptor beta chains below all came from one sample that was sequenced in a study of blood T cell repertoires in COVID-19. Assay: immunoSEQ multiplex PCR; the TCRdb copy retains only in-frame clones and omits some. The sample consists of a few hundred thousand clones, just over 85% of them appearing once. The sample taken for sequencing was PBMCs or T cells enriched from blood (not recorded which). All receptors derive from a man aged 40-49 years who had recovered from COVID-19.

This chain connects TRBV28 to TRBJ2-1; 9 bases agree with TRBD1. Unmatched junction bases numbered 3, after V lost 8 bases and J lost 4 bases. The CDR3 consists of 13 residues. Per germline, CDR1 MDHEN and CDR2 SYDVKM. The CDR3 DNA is TGTGCCAGCGCCGGGACAGGGTACAATGAGCAGTTCTTC. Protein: CASAGTGYNEQFF.

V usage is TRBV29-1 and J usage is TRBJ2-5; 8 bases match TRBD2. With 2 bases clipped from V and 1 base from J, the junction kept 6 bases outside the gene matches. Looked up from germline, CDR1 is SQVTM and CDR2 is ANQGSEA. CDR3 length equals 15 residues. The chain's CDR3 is CSVESGGGPQETQYF. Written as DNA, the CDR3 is TGCAGCGTTGAATCCGGCGGGGGGCCCCAAGAGACCCAGTACTTC. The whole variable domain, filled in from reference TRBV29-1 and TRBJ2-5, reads SAVISQKPSRDICQRGTSLTIQCQVDSQVTMMFWYRQQPGQSLTLIATANQGSEATYESGFVIDKFPISRPNLTFSTLTVSNMSPEDSSIYLCSVESGGGPQETQYFGPGTRLLVL.

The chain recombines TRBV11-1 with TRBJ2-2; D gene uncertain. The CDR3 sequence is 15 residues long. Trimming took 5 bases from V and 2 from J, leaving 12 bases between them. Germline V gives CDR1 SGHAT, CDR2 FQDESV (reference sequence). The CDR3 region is CASSPDLFNTGELFF. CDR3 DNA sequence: TGTGCCAGCAGCCCAGACTTGTTCAACACCGGGGAGCTGTTTTTT.

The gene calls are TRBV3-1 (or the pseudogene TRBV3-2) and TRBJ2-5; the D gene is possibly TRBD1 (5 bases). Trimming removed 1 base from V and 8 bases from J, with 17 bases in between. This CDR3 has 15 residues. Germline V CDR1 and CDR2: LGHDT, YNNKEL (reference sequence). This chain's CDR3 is CASSQVGSGLGTQYF. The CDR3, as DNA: TGTGCCAGCAGCCAAGTGGGGTCAGGGTTGGGAACCCAGTACTTC.

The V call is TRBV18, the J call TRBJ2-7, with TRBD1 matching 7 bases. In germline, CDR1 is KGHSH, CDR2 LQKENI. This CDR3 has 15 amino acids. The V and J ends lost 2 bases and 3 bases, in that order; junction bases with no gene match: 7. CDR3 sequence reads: CASSPGAGGVYEQYF. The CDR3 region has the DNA TGTGCCAGCTCACCAGGGGCAGGGGGTGTCTACGAGCAGTACTTC.

The CDR3 is CATDAGPSTDTQYF. The DNA for the CDR3 is TGTGCCACCGATGCGGGACCAAGCACAGATACGCAGTATTTT. V usage is TRBV10-3 and J usage is TRBJ2-3, with D possibly matching TRBD2 (6 bases). CDR3 size: 14 residues. Trimming pared 10 bases from V and 0 bases from J, leaving 14 bases between. Per the germline V gene, CDR1 is ENHRY and CDR2 is SYGVKD.

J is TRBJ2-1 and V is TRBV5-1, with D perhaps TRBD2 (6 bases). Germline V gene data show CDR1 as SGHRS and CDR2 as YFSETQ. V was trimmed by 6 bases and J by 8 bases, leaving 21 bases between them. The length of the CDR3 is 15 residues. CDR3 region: CASIGSPAGRDEQFF. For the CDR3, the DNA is TGCGCCAGCATTGGATCCCCGGCGGGGCGGGATGAGCAGTTCTTC.

In DNA form, the CDR3 reads TGCAGCGTTGAAGATTTAGTGGCAGGGGGCGGGAAGAGGGGCTATGGCTACACCTTC. This sequence encodes CSVEDLVAGGGKRGYGYTF. This chain joins TRBV29-1 and TRBJ1-2, with TRBD1 matching 8 bases. J was trimmed by 4 bases and V by 0 bases; bases with no gene match: 19. The CDR3 spans 19 residues. The germline V gene has CDR1 SQVTM and CDR2 ANQGSEA.

The CDR3: CASSLLTGVEETQYF. CDR3 in DNA: TGTGCCAGCAGCTTGCTCACAGGGGTGGAAGAGACCCAGTACTTC. The genes are TRBV5-5 and TRBJ2-5; 7 bases are a match to TRBD1. CDR1 is SGHKS and CDR2 is YYEKEE in the germline V gene (reference sequence). The CDR3 consists of 15 residues. V lost 1 base to trimming and J lost 3 bases; unmatched junction nucleotides: 6.

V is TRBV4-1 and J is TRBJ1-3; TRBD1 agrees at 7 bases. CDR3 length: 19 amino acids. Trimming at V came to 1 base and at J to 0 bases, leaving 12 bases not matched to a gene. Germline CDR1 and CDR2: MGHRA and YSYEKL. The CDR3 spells CASSQVTAQGGISGNTIYF. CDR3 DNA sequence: TGCGCCAGCAGCCAAGTGACGGCCCAGGGGGGCATCTCTGGAAACACCATATATTTT.

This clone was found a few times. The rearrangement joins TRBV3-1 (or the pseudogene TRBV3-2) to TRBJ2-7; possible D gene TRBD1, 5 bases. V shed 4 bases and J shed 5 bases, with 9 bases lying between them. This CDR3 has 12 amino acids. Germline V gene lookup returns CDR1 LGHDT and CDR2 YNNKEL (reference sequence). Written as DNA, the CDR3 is TGTGCCAGCAGCCCAGGGTCCAACGAGCAGTACTTC. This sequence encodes CASSPGSNEQYF.

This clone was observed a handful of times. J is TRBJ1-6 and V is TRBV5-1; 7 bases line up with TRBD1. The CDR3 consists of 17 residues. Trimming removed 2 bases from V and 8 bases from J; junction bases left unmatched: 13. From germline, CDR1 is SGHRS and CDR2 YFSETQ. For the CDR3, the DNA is TGCGCCAGCAGCTTATCAGCGCGACAGGGAAATCATTCACCCCTCCACTTT. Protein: CASSLSARQGNHSPLHF.